One and the same sample provided the 30 T cell receptor beta chains below, sequenced in a study of shared clonotypes between healthy human individuals. The repertoire was sequenced with immunoSEQ multiplex PCR; TCRdb's copy has only in-frame clones and lacks some. The profile shows approximately 1.9 million clones, roughly 93% of them singletons. Cells designated naive CD8 were CD45RO-negative and were positively selected for CCR7, with terminally differentiated effector memory CD45RA+ cells excluded. The sample was naive CD8+ T cells from PBMCs. These receptors came from a man aged 18 to 29 in good health. Some clones in this sample may be carry-over from other donors' samples.

A few counts support this clone. V is TRBV7-9 and J is TRBJ1-4; tentatively, D is TRBD1 (6 bases). The CDR3 is 14 amino acids. Per the germline V gene, CDR1 is SEHNR and CDR2 is FQNEAQ (reference sequence). Trimming stripped 6 bases from V and 6 bases from J, with 14 bases between. In DNA form, the CDR3 reads TGTGCCAGCAGTTTTGGGGGCGAGCATGAAAAACTGTTTTTT. Residues: CASSFGGEHEKLFF.

V usage is TRBV4-1 and J usage is TRBJ1-2; D not certain. V lost 3 bases, J lost 0 bases, and 14 bases lay in between. The CDR3 is 16 amino acids. Germline V CDR1 and CDR2: MGHRA, YSYEKL. DNA of the CDR3: TGCGCCAGCAGCCACCGGACGAGTTCAACTAACTATGGCTACACCTTC. Encoded protein: CASSHRTSSTNYGYTF.

This clone was detected only once. In DNA form, the CDR3 reads TGCGCCAGCAGCCAAGTACCGACAGGGGGCACCGGGGAGCTGTTTTTT. Its translation: CASSQVPTGGTGELFF. The V gene is TRBV4-1, the J gene TRBJ2-2; TRBD1 aligns across 9 bases. The CDR3 runs 16 residues. Trimming removed 1 base from V and 4 bases from J; junction bases left unmatched: 4. CDR1 and CDR2 (germline): MGHRA, YSYEKL.

This chain links TRBV7-2 with TRBJ1-1, with 9 positions matching TRBD1. The V gene end was trimmed by 5 bases and the J gene end by 1 base; junction bases not matched to a gene: 8. The CDR3 totals 16 residues. Germline CDR1 reads SGHTA; CDR2 reads FQGNSA. The CDR3 nucleotides read TGTGCCAGCAGCATAGATCCGGGACAGGGGAACACTGAAGCTTTCTTT. Amino acids: CASSIDPGQGNTEAFF.

The chain links TRBV27 to TRBJ2-7; perhaps D is TRBD1 or TRBD2 (5 bases each). The V gene lost 1 base and the J gene lost 12 bases, with 19 bases spanning the gap. Looked up from germline, CDR1 is MNHEY and CDR2 is SMNVEV (reference sequence). This CDR3 contains 14 residues. The DNA for the CDR3 is TGTGCCAGCAGTTTATTTCTTGGGGACGGGACCCCGTACTTC. This encodes CASSLFLGDGTPYF.

The gene calls are TRBV23-1 and TRBJ2-7; D not certain. TRBV23-1 is an ORF, with its function uncertain. CDR3 size: 17 residues. V was cut by 0 bases and J by 0 bases, with 15 bases left in between. The CDR3: CASSQSLGSRSSYEQYF. CDR3 nucleotides: TGCGCCAGCAGTCAATCCCTAGGTAGTAGGAGCTCCTACGAGCAGTACTTC.

The chain couples TRBV6-5 to TRBJ1-1, with 7 bases lining up with TRBD1. Germline loops: CDR1 MNHEY, CDR2 SVGAGI. The CDR3 sequence is 13 residues long. The V and J ends lost 6 bases and 3 bases, in that order; junction bases with no gene match: 4. The CDR3 region is CASSLGTDTEAFF. The CDR3 DNA reads as TGTGCCAGCAGCTTAGGGACAGACACTGAAGCTTTCTTT.

There are a few counts of this clone. The V call is TRBV5-4, the J call TRBJ1-2; 7 bases align to TRBD1. The length of the CDR3 is 10 residues. Germline V CDR1 and CDR2: SGHNT, YYREEE (reference sequence). The CDR3: CATGEEGYTF. The CDR3 nucleotides are TGTGCTACAGGGGAGGAAGGCTACACCTTC. Full variable domain (rest looked up from reference TRBV5-4 and TRBJ1-2): ETGVTQSPTHLIKTRGQQVTLRCSSQSGHNTVSWYQQALGQGPQFIFQYYREEENGRGNFPPRFSGLQFPNYSSELNVNALELDDSALYLCATGEEGYTFGSGTRLTVV.

The CDR3 bases are TGTGCCAGCAGTGAAGGGGGAGAGATCTCCTACGAGCAGTACTTC. Its translation is CASSEGGEISYEQYF. V gene TRBV25-1 combines with J gene TRBJ2-7, with D perhaps given as TRBD1 or TRBD2 (5 bases each). Germline V CDR1 and CDR2: MGHDK, SYGVNS. The CDR3 length is 15 residues. Trimming left V 2 bases short and J 0 bases short, with 11 bases between.

J is TRBJ2-1 and V is TRBV27; TRBD2 matches 8 bases. The junction had 16 bases not matched to a gene; V was cut back by 6 bases and J by 6 bases. In germline, CDR1 is MNHEY, CDR2 SMNVEV (reference sequence). This CDR3 region has 17 residues. CDR3 bases: TGTGCCAGCAGCTCACAATGGAAAGCGGGAGAGGTCAATGAGCAGTTCTTC. It translates to CASSSQWKAGEVNEQFF.

This chain uses TRBV28 with TRBJ1-2; no clear D gene. Trimming stripped 3 bases from V and 7 bases from J, with 9 bases between. Germline-derived CDR1 and CDR2 are MDHEN and SYDVKM. CDR3 length equals 12 residues. CDR3 residues: CASSFLTGGYTF. CDR3 coding DNA: TGTGCCAGCAGTTTCCTAACGGGTGGCTACACCTTC.

V and J are TRBV4-2 and TRBJ2-5, with D tentatively TRBD1 (5 bases). This CDR3 spans 15 amino acids. V lost 0 bases and J lost 5, with 13 bases in between. CDR1 is LGHNA, CDR2 YNFKEQ, per germline. CDR3 sequence (DNA): TGTGCCAGCAGCCAAGAAGGGGCAGGGCGGGAGACCCAGTACTTC. Translating it yields CASSQEGAGRETQYF.

This clone appeared once. This rearrangement joins TRBV4-1 to TRBJ2-7; TRBD1 matches 8 bases. This CDR3 comprises 16 residues. Germline CDR1 and CDR2: MGHRA and YSYEKL. With 3 bases clipped from V and 3 bases from J, the junction kept 10 bases outside the gene matches. Written as DNA, the CDR3 is TGCGCCAGCAGCCAGACTCGACAGGGGACATACTACGAGCAGTACTTC. This encodes CASSQTRQGTYYEQYF.

V and J are TRBV5-1 and TRBJ2-7; 8 nucleotides agree with TRBD1. The germline gives CDR1 SGHRS, CDR2 YFSETQ. Trimming cost V 4 bases and J 4 bases; bases outside gene matches: 7. The CDR3 loop spans 14 amino acids. DNA of the CDR3: TGCGCCAGCAGCATTTCCCGGGACAGGTACGAGCAGTACTTC. It translates to CASSISRDRYEQYF.

The rearrangement joins TRBV19 to TRBJ1-1; D unclear. The CDR3 extends over 13 amino acids. The V gene lost 0 bases and the J gene lost 10 bases, with 12 bases spanning the gap. Germline lookup yields CDR1 LNHDA and CDR2 SQIVND (reference sequence). The CDR3 sequence is CASSIDALEIAFF. In nucleotides, the CDR3 is TGTGCCAGTAGTATAGATGCCTTGGAGATAGCTTTCTTT.

V gene TRBV25-1 combines with J gene TRBJ1-1, with 8 bases aligning to TRBD1. The ends lost 2 bases at V and 4 bases at J; junction bases unmatched: 0. The CDR3 runs to 13 residues. Germline V gene lookup returns CDR1 MGHDK and CDR2 SYGVNS. CDR3 nucleotides: TGTGCCAGCAGTGAAACAGGGGGCACTGAAGCTTTCTTT. Its protein is CASSETGGTEAFF.

This clone showed up just a few times. The chain links TRBV2 to TRBJ1-1; D is unresolved. The V gene's germline CDR1 is SNHLY and CDR2 FYNNEI. Trimming shortened V by 5 bases and J by 1 base, and 17 bases separated the two germline ends. The CDR3 spans 16 residues. The CDR3: CASSRRKNRGNTEAFF. CDR3 bases: TGTGCCAGCAGTCGGAGAAAGAACCGAGGGAACACTGAAGCTTTCTTT.

V usage is TRBV19 and J usage is TRBJ1-5, with TRBD1 matching 10 bases. Germline CDR1 LNHDA, CDR2 SQIVND (reference sequence). The V segment lost 6 bases and the J segment 0 bases; nucleotides outside the gene matches: 11. The CDR3 is made up of 18 amino acids. In nucleotides, the CDR3 is TGTGCCAGTAGCGGCCGGACAGGGGGTCTTAATAGCAATCAGCCCCAGCATTTT. Its translation is CASSGRTGGLNSNQPQHF.

The J gene is TRBJ2-5, the V gene TRBV10-3; no clear D. This CDR3 has 14 amino acids. The germline V gene has CDR1 ENHRY and CDR2 SYGVKD. V was shortened by 3 bases and J by 3 bases, with 11 bases between the two germline ends. CDR3 in amino acids: CAISDLSSEETQYF. The CDR3 DNA reads TGTGCCATCAGTGATTTATCATCGGAAGAGACCCAGTACTTC.

The chain employs TRBV27 and TRBJ1-3; D remains ambiguous. This CDR3 spans 17 amino acids. Looked up from germline, CDR1 is MNHEY and CDR2 is SMNVEV (reference sequence). V lost 5 bases and J lost 0, with 17 bases in between. CDR3 amino acids: CASSRSGLSSSGNTIYF. The CDR3 DNA reads TGTGCCAGCAGTCGCTCCGGACTGTCCAGCTCTGGAAACACCATATATTTT.

Concerning this clone itself: Other nucleotide sequences from this sample produce the same CDR3. V gene TRBV27 combines with J gene TRBJ2-7; a possible D gene is TRBD2 (6 bases). Germline V gene data show CDR1 as MNHEY and CDR2 as SMNVEV (reference sequence). V shed 3 bases and J shed 0 bases, with 9 bases lying between them. The CDR3 totals 14 residues. The chain's CDR3 is CASSFSGFSYEQYF. CDR3 nucleotide sequence: TGTGCCAGCAGTTTCAGCGGGTTCTCCTACGAGCAGTACTTC.

The rearrangement uses TRBV5-1 and TRBJ2-1; 7 bases line up with TRBD2. The V gene's germline CDR1 is SGHRS and CDR2 YFSETQ. V was pared by 7 bases and J by 5 bases, with 3 bases of the junction left unmatched. This CDR3 is built from 12 residues. The CDR3 spells CASLGRDNEQFF. As DNA, the CDR3 is TGCGCCAGCCTGGGGAGGGACAATGAGCAGTTCTTC.

The gene calls are TRBV19 and TRBJ2-2; TRBD2 matches 10 bases. The germline V gene has CDR1 LNHDA and CDR2 SQIVND (reference sequence). CDR3 length equals 17 residues. V dropped 1 base and J dropped 4; count of bases not matched to a gene: 6. CDR3: CASSIGSLAGPTGELFF. CDR3 DNA: TGTGCCAGTAGTATAGGATCACTAGCGGGACCCACCGGGGAGCTGTTTTTT.

Concerning this clone itself: Other DNA variants within this sample encode the same CDR3. This chain connects TRBV27 to TRBJ1-5; D ambiguous. The V end was cut by 2 bases, the J end by 3 bases, with 5 bases between. CDR1 is MNHEY, CDR2 SMNVEV, per germline (reference sequence). The CDR3 totals 13 residues. DNA of the CDR3: TGTGCCAGCAGTTTAGGAGCCAATCAGCCCCAGCATTTT. Encoded protein: CASSLGANQPQHF.

The chain recombines TRBV15 with TRBJ1-1; TRBD1 matches 8 bases. CDR1 and CDR2 from the germline V gene are LNHNV and YYDKDF (reference sequence). V lost 4 bases, J lost 1 base, and 5 bases stayed unmatched. There are 15 residues in the CDR3. DNA for the CDR3: TGTGCCACCAGCAATCAAGGACAGGGGAACACTGAAGCTTTCTTT. It is translated as CATSNQGQGNTEAFF.

With respect to this clone: Other DNA variants within this sample encode the same CDR3. This chain connects TRBV10-3 to TRBJ1-1, with D hard to call. Trimming stripped 3 bases from V and 1 base from J, with 6 bases between. Germline CDR1 reads ENHRY; CDR2 reads SYGVKD. The CDR3 is made up of 13 amino acids. CDR3 sequence (DNA): TGTGCCATCAGTGAATCCTCGAACACTGAAGCTTTCTTT. Translating gives CAISESSNTEAFF.

The V call is TRBV27, the J call TRBJ1-1, with 8 bases identical to TRBD1. This CDR3 has 14 residues. V lost 5 bases and J lost 4; bases outside the gene matches: 6. From germline, CDR1 is MNHEY and CDR2 SMNVEV (reference sequence). CDR3 bases: TGTGCCAGCAGTCCACCGGACAGGGCCACTGAAGCTTTCTTT. Translation gives CASSPPDRATEAFF.

The chain couples TRBV30 to TRBJ2-1; D is undetermined. V was cut by 2 bases and J by 5 bases, with 7 bases left in between. The CDR3 spans 12 residues. The germline CDR1 and CDR2 sequences are GTSNPN and SVGIG (reference sequence). CDR3 protein: CAWSPDNNEQFF. CDR3 coding DNA: TGTGCCTGGAGTCCGGATAACAATGAGCAGTTCTTC.

The J gene is TRBJ2-7, the V gene TRBV29-1; either TRBD1 or TRBD2 may supply D (5 bases each). CDR1 is SQVTM and CDR2 is ANQGSEA in the germline V gene. V was trimmed by 7 bases and J by 0 bases, leaving 13 bases between them. CDR3 length: 13 amino acids. CDR3 in amino acids: CSAEGQSSYEQYF. The CDR3 DNA follows: TGCAGCGCCGAGGGGCAGTCCTCCTACGAGCAGTACTTC.

The chain employs TRBV19 and TRBJ1-1, with D tentatively TRBD1 (6 bases). Germline CDR1 and CDR2: LNHDA and SQIVND (reference sequence). This CDR3 has 17 residues. With 4 bases removed from V and 0 bases from J, the gap between germline ends came to 18 bases. The CDR3 nucleotides are TGTGCCAGTAGTAGCCTACTCGGGGGGCGGGTGAACACTGAAGCTTTCTTT. It specifies CASSSLLGGRVNTEAFF.